What follows is one T cell receptor (beta chain) and its context. Only a few counts were recorded for this clonotype. No antigen is known for it. Base qualities are missing; no much larger clone stands one base away. Sequencing instrument: Illumina HiSeq 1500. TCRdb passed the public sequencing reads through fastp at Q25 and MiXCR, retaining productive beta sequences. Rows are combined by CDR3 protein, so each entry shows the most common genes and DNA. This sample holds roughly 230,000 distinct CDR3 sequences; about a sixth were observed only once. The top ten hold approximately 51% of the sample. Based on the germline V gene (reference sequence), the CDR1 and CDR2 sequences are MNHEY and SMNVEV. The CDR3 holds 16 amino acids from the cysteine to the phenylalanine. The DNA shown is the 48-base CDR3, in frame from base 1. Germline trimming: 3 bases from V, 7 bases from J; junction bases outside gene matches: 10.

The data belong to a study of T cell repertoires in cytomegalovirus infection (dated by TCRdb to the late 2010s). Looking at the study overall: Donor HLA type was relevant to the analysis, because carriage of CMV infection together with the matching HLA type was indicated by public TCR beta signatures. Study-level results and caveats: The ex vivo response was dominated by HLA-C-restricted CMV-specific TCR beta clonotypes, and the single most frequent clonotype in two of eight donors was supplied by these HLA-C-restricted clonotypes. Cumulative frequency of public TCR beta family members discriminated carriers of CMV infection plus the relevant HLA type in this cohort and an independent 352-donor cohort.

The receptor was isolated from a human donor in good health (CMV status not recorded). Some clones in this sample may be carry-over from other donors' samples. The V and J genes are TRBV27 and TRBJ2-1, and 9 junctional nucleotides match TRBD2. Material for sequencing was CD8+ T cells from PBMCs. At the DNA level, the sequence is TGTGCCAGCAGTTTTGGGGCGGGGGGGCGGTGGAATGAGCAGTTCTTC. The translation is CASSFGAGGRWNEQFF.